The clone carrying this TCR beta chain was detected a few times. Its antigen is as yet unknown. With V trimmed by 6 bases and J by 5 bases, 4 bases remained unmatched. Germline V gene data show CDR1 as MNHEY and CDR2 as SMNVEV (reference sequence). There are 14 residues in the CDR3. Everyone who gave samples was a healthy Caucasian. These data come from a study of identical twins. Each cDNA held unique molecular identifiers, and template switching gave it a universal primer site. TCRdb fed the 5' RACE reads into MiXCR, producing one record per CDR3 protein. The sample comprises more than 1.5 million distinct CDR3 sequences, roughly 35% of which are singletons, and around 0.25% rests with the top ten. General study results and limits: With beta out-of-frame sequences, excess sharing by twins was weaker.

The V gene is TRBV27, the J gene TRBJ1-6, with TRBD1 matching over 7 bases. Sequencing was carried out using cord blood. The sequence derives from a newborn girl in good health. The CDR3 bases are TGTGCCAGCAGGCAGGGGGTGGATAATTCACCCCTCCACTTT. Amino acid sequence: CASRQGVDNSPLHF.